The clone carrying this T cell receptor (beta chain) was detected many times. Breast cancer patients provided tissue from their axillary draining lymph nodes. Germline V CDR1 and CDR2: SGHRS, YFSETQ. CDR3 length: 14 amino acids. Trimming removed 9 bases at V and 4 bases at J, with 14 bases between. This specimen belongs to a study of breast tumors, draining lymph nodes, adjacent tissues. Using its own MiXCR run on the multiplex PCR reads, TCRdb lists one record per CDR3 protein. Among 150,000 or so distinct CDR3 sequences listed, 25% to 40% were seen once. This receptor was obtained from a female donor with breast cancer. Some clones in this sample may be carry-over from other donors' samples. The chain links TRBV5-1 to TRBJ2-6, with D uncertain. Material for sequencing was axillary lymph node tissue. The CDR3 coding sequence is TGCGCCACCGACCTCTACCCCGGGGCCAACGTCCTGACTTTC. It codes for CATDLYPGANVLTF.